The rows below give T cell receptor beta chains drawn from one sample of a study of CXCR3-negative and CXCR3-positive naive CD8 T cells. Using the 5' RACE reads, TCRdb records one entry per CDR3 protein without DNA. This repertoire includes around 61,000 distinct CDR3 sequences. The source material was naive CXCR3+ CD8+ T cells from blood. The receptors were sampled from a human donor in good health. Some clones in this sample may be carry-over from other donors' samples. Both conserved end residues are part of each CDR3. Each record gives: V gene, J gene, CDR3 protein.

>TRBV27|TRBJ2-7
CASSATGGPRYF
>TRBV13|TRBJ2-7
CASSSSDRGGSYEQYF
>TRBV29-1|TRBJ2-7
CSVDGYGGRPVSYEQYF
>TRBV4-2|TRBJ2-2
CASSQELGNTGELFF
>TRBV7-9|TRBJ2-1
CASSSGQGVGVVSYNEQFF
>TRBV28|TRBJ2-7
CASSYRGRRAYEQYF
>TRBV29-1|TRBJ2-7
CSVVIGTGGYEQYF
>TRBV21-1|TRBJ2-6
CASSRKDRGVSGANVLTF
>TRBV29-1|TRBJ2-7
CSVLTADYEQYF
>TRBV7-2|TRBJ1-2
CASSAPVHGYTF
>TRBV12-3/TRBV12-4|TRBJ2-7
CASGGTGWAEQYF
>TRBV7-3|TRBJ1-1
CASSPRGWTEAFF
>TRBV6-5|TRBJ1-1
CASSYGAQSNTEAFF
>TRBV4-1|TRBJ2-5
CASSQDGGGQETQYF
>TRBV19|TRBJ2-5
CASSDQTGSPQGETQYF
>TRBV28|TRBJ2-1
CASSFIGWNEQFF
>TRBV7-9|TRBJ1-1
CASSSGGAEAFF
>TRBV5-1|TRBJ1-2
CASSSWTNNYGYTF
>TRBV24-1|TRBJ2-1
CATSDSAFGHNEQFF
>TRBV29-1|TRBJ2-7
CSVSGDRTRRDLYEQYF
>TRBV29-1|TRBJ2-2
CSVATGANTGELFF
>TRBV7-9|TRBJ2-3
CASSFISPASTDTQYF
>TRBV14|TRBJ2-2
CASRQTGEPGELFF
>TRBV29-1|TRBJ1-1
CSVEVSGPLRAEAFF
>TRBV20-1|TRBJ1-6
CSARDRTESSYNSPLHF
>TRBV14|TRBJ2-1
CASSQARQGAYNEQFF
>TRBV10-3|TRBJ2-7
CAISEFLGGSDEQYF
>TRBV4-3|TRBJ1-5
CASSQDIGQPRNQPQHF
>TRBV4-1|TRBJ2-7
CASSQEGMGGSYEQYF
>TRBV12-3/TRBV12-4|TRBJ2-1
CASSLSGGPYNEQFF
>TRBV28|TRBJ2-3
CASTYGEDGTDTQYF
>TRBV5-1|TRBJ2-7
CASSSATGRDEQYF
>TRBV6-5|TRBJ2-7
CASSEPDGTYEQYF
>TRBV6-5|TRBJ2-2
CASSYTLIGELFF
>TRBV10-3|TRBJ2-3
CAISSQGGVGDTQYF
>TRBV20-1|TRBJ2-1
CSARRDRAYNEQFF
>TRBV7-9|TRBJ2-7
CASSLPGKTSSYEQYF
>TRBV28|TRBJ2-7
CASSSHRVVPGNYYEQYF
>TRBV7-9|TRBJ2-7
CASSLPDPNYEQYF
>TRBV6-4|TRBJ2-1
CASRPLSSYNEQFF
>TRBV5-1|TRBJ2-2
CASSSGQGAMAGELFF
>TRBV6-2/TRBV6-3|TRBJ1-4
CASSYSGTGGNFLEKLFF
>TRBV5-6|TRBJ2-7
CASSSSPTGEQYF
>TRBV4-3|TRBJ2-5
CASSKDRTGGETQYF
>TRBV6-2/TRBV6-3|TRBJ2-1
CASTMDSGVYNEQFF
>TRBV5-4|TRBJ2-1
CASSPYRDKAGAHNEQFF
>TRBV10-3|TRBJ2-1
CAISEPGTGPYNEQFF
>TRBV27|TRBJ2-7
CASSLFGGGQGPYEQYF
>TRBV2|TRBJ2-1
CASSVDSSYNEQFF
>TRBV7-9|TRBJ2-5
CASSPGLAGETQYF
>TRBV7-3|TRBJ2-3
CASSFMDGTQYF
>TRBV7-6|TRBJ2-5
CASSLEGEVAGKETQYF
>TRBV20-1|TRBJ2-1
CSARRDRAPYNEQFF
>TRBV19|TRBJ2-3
CASSFGRRGTDTQYF
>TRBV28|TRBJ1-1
CASRRQGRSMNTEAFF
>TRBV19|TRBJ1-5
CASSLGARQPQHF
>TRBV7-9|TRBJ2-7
CASGTPYEQYF
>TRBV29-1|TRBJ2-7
CSVSGSYSYEQYF